The table lists the clone carrying this TCR beta chain with a count of one. Antigen unknown. The run depth of the assay was deep. Produced via immunoSEQ multiplex PCR; TCRdb's table is partial and in-frame only. The data show some 510,000 clones, approximately 79% seen once. This entry belongs to a study of shared clonotypes between healthy human individuals. Looking at the study overall: Aged 18 to 49, the donors were a couple of women and a few men.

General study points: It was expected that sequencing depth would affect clonotype sharing among donors.

Sequenced sample: PBMCs. The receptor was derived from a middle-aged woman in good health. Some clones in this sample may be carry-over from other donors' samples.

In DNA, the CDR3 is TGTGCCAGCAGCTGGGAGCGGGAGGGCGAGCAGTACTTC. Translating gives CASSWEREGEQYF. The chain couples TRBV7-2 to TRBJ2-7; 10 bases are shared with TRBD2. This CDR3 is 13 amino acids long. The junction had 3 bases not matched to a gene; V was cut back by 4 bases and J by 6 bases. Germline V gene sequence: CDR1 SGHTA, CDR2 FQGNSA.